The 32 T cell receptor beta chains given below trace back to one sample, sequenced in a study of beta chain features in type 1 diabetes. The isolated RNA, all of it, was reverse transcribed, so expressed TCRB transcripts were what got sequenced. The repertoire was sequenced with immunoSEQ multiplex PCR; TCRdb's copy has only in-frame clones and lacks some. The data show some 150,000 clones, over 8% seen once. Sequencing was carried out using central memory CD4+ T cells from blood. Every receptor here comes from a woman aged 40-49 years in good health.

This chain joins TRBV9 and TRBJ2-5, with 10 nucleotides matching TRBD2. The CDR3 is made up of 17 amino acids. Germline values: CDR1 SGDLS, CDR2 YYNGEE. V dropped 4 bases and J dropped 4; count of bases not matched to a gene: 13. This CDR3 is CASSPSVAGGRGETQYF. Written as DNA, the CDR3 is TGTGCCAGCAGCCCCTCGGTAGCGGGGGGCCGGGGAGAGACCCAGTACTTC.

The V call is TRBV18, the J call TRBJ1-2; 7 bases map to TRBD1. J lost 2 bases, V lost 5 bases, and 5 bases had no gene match. CDR1 and CDR2 (germline): KGHSH, LQKENI. This CDR3 is built from 14 residues. The CDR3 is CASSSTGQNYGYTF. The CDR3 DNA is TGTGCCAGCTCATCGACGGGACAGAACTATGGCTACACCTTC.

This clone was observed a few times. This chain connects TRBV27 to TRBJ1-2; tentatively, D is TRBD1 (5 bases). V lost 2 bases and J 7 bases, leaving 14 bases between the germline ends. Germline-derived CDR1 and CDR2 are MNHEY and SMNVEV (reference sequence). The CDR3 consists of 14 residues. CDR3 nucleotides: TGTGCCAGCAGTTTAAATGGGGGGAGCGGTGGCTACACCTTC. This gives the protein CASSLNGGSGGYTF.

The gene calls are TRBV6-6 and TRBJ1-6; TRBD1 aligns across 10 bases. V dropped 6 bases and J dropped 10; count of bases not matched to a gene: 9. The CDR3 is 15 residues long. The germline gives CDR1 MNHNY, CDR2 SVGAGI (reference sequence). CDR3 in DNA: TGTGCCAGCAGCCAGGGACAGGGGTTTGGGTCACCCCTCCACTTT. It codes for CASSQGQGFGSPLHF.

The V and J genes are TRBV6-5 and TRBJ1-1, with D unclear. Trimming shortened V by 2 bases and J by 1 base, and 5 bases separated the two germline ends. CDR1 MNHEY and CDR2 SVGAGI come from the germline V gene. The CDR3 totals 13 residues. The CDR3 region has the DNA TGTGCCAGCAGTTACACGGGGAACACTGAAGCTTTCTTT. Protein: CASSYTGNTEAFF.

This clone was detected only a few times. This chain connects TRBV9 to TRBJ1-1; 7 nucleotides agree with TRBD1. Germline V lookup: CDR1 SGDLS, CDR2 YYNGEE. Losses at the gene ends were 4 bases for V and 5 bases for J; bases not matched to a gene: 8. This CDR3 has 14 amino acids. The CDR3 reads CASSSPAGGTEAFF. As DNA, the CDR3 is TGTGCCAGCAGCTCGCCCGCAGGGGGAACTGAAGCTTTCTTT.

In this sample, this clone turned up a few times. One end of the junction varies from germline; a read error may be responsible. The CDR3 bases are TGTGCCAGCAGCTTGTCGGGGGGGGCACTTGAGCAGTTCTTC. It is translated as CASSLSGGALEQFF. The chain recombines TRBV5-1 with TRBJ2-1, with 8 bases identical to TRBD2. CDR1 and CDR2 from the germline V gene are SGHRS and YFSETQ. The CDR3 is 14 amino acids.

The chain joins TRBV9 to TRBJ2-5, with D tentatively TRBD2 (6 bases). The germline V gene has CDR1 SGDLS and CDR2 YYNGEE. The CDR3 length is 16 residues. Trimming took 0 bases from V and 4 from J, leaving 16 bases between them. The CDR3 nucleotides read TGTGCCAGCAGCGTAGAACAGCGGGCCTCTCGAGAGACCCAGTACTTC. Protein product: CASSVEQRASRETQYF.

This clone has just a few counts. The chain links TRBV6-1 to TRBJ2-1, with D hard to call. The V gene lost 2 bases and the J gene lost 5 bases, with 7 bases spanning the gap. The CDR3 is 13 residues long. Per germline, CDR1 MNHNS and CDR2 SASEGT. For the CDR3, the DNA is TGTGCCAGCAGTGAATCTCTAAACAATGAGCAGTTCTTC. Translation: CASSESLNNEQFF.

The V call is TRBV11-2, the J call TRBJ2-3; D is possibly TRBD2 (7 bases). Germline assignment: CDR1 SGHAT and CDR2 FQNNGV. Trimming took off 1 base at V and 6 bases at J, with 11 bases between the two ends. The CDR3 runs to 14 residues. CDR3 sequence: CASSLGGGVDTQYF. The CDR3 DNA is TGTGCCAGCAGCTTAGGGGGGGGCGTGGATACGCAGTATTTT.

This chain links TRBV18 with TRBJ2-7; 8 nucleotides align to TRBD1. This CDR3 spans 14 amino acids. Germline CDR1 and CDR2: KGHSH and LQKENI. J was trimmed by 1 base and V by 3 bases; bases with no gene match: 2. The CDR3 reads CASSPGDRSYEQYF. For the CDR3, the DNA is TGTGCCAGCTCACCGGGGGACAGGTCCTACGAGCAGTACTTC.

The chain combines TRBV7-8 with TRBJ1-2, with 8 bases fitting TRBD1. Per the germline V gene, CDR1 is SGHVS and CDR2 is FQNEAQ. The V and J ends lost 4 bases and 5 bases, in that order; junction bases with no gene match: 6. The CDR3 spans 14 residues. The CDR3 spells CASSSGHRGYGYTF. DNA for the CDR3: TGTGCCAGCAGCTCGGGGCACAGGGGGTATGGCTACACCTTC.

This clone was detected a few times. The chain has TRBV5-1 and TRBJ2-1; D is perhaps TRBD1 (5 bases). The V gene's germline CDR1 is SGHRS and CDR2 YFSETQ. Trimming left V 4 bases short and J 9 bases short, with 11 bases between. There are 12 residues in the CDR3. The CDR3 DNA is TGCGCCAGCAGCATAGGGGAAAGTGAGCAGTTCTTC. Translated: CASSIGESEQFF.

This chain joins TRBV18 and TRBJ1-5; D remains ambiguous. Germline-derived CDR1 and CDR2 are KGHSH and LQKENI. V shed 8 bases and J shed 4 bases, with 12 bases lying between them. This CDR3 comprises 13 residues. Written as DNA, the CDR3 is TGTGCCAGCCGGGTAGATGGGAATCAGCCCCAGCATTTT. Encoded protein: CASRVDGNQPQHF. The full variable domain, with the rest looked up from reference TRBV18 and TRBJ1-5, is NAGVMQNPRHLVRRRGQEARLRCSPMKGHSHVYWYRQLPEEGLKFMVYLQKENIIDESGMPKERFSAEFPKEGPSILRIQQVVRGDSAAYFCASRVDGNQPQHFGDGTRLSIL.

The V gene is TRBV2, the J gene TRBJ2-5, with D possibly being TRBD2 (5 bases). This CDR3 is built from 13 residues. Germline CDR1 reads SNHLY; CDR2 reads FYNNEI. The ends were cut back, 3 bases at V and 7 bases at J, with 12 bases in the middle. The CDR3 nucleotides read TGTGCCAGCAGTGACGTCGGGGTAGGGACCCAGTACTTC. Its translation: CASSDVGVGTQYF.

The V and J genes are TRBV19 and TRBJ2-6; 8 positions agree with TRBD1. Trimming took 7 bases from V and 0 from J; bases not matched to a gene: 8. CDR1 is LNHDA, CDR2 SQIVND, per germline (reference sequence). CDR3 length: 17 amino acids. CDR3 DNA: TGTGCCAGTACTTGGACAGGGACTTTCTCTGGGGCCAACGTCCTGACTTTC. This encodes CASTWTGTFSGANVLTF.

This chain joins TRBV6-1 and TRBJ2-2, with 8 bases fitting TRBD2. Trimming removed 8 bases from V and 3 bases from J; junction bases left unmatched: 8. In germline, CDR1 is MNHNS, CDR2 SASEGT. This CDR3 has 15 amino acids. CDR3 bases: TGTGCCAGCGAGCGGGGGATTAGTGACACCGGGGAGCTGTTTTTT. Translated, it gives CASERGISDTGELFF.

The J gene is TRBJ2-7, the V gene TRBV7-9; D may be TRBD2 (5 bases). The CDR3 is made up of 14 amino acids. From germline, CDR1 is SEHNR and CDR2 FQNEAQ (reference sequence). Trimming left V 0 bases short and J 2 bases short, with 8 bases between. The CDR3, as DNA: TGTGCCAGCAGCTTAGCCGAGGGTACCTACGAGCAGTACTTC. Protein: CASSLAEGTYEQYF.

V and J are TRBV5-1 and TRBJ2-7, with TRBD1 identical over 8 bases. The CDR3 loop spans 15 amino acids. Germline V gives CDR1 SGHRS, CDR2 YFSETQ. The V and J ends lost 0 bases and 4 bases, in that order; junction bases with no gene match: 6. The CDR3: CASSLAAGQEYEQYF. The CDR3 DNA is TGCGCCAGCAGCTTGGCCGCGGGACAGGAGTACGAGCAGTACTTC.

This clone was counted between two and nine times. The chain has TRBV27 and TRBJ1-4, with D possibly TRBD1 on 5 matching bases. V was cut by 5 bases and J by 8 bases, with 9 bases left in between. The CDR3 extends over 12 amino acids. Germline CDR1 MNHEY, CDR2 SMNVEV (reference sequence). The chain's CDR3 is CASSTQGEKLFF. CDR3 nucleotide sequence: TGTGCCAGCAGTACCCAGGGAGAAAAACTGTTTTTT.

On this clone itself: Its ends do not fully match the called genes, so a read error is possible. The chain employs TRBV6-6 and TRBJ2-2, with D possibly matching TRBD1 (5 bases). Germline V gene data show CDR1 as MNHNY and CDR2 as SVGAGI (reference sequence). CDR3 length: 14 amino acids. In nucleotides, the CDR3 is TGTGCCATCAGTGAGTCCGCAGGGCCCGGGGAGCTGTTTTTT. The encoded protein is CAISESAGPGELFF.

This clone occurred a few times. The rearrangement uses TRBV7-8 and TRBJ2-7, with a weak D call TRBD2 (6 bases). The length of the CDR3 is 12 residues. In germline, CDR1 is SGHVS, CDR2 FQNEAQ. Trimming took 6 bases from V and 6 from J, leaving 12 bases between them. CDR3 in DNA: TGTGCCAGCAGGGCCGGGGGTTTCGAGCAGTACTTC. Translation: CASRAGGFEQYF.

This clone was detected many times. The chain has TRBV5-1 and TRBJ2-7; 7 nucleotides match TRBD1. V was pared by 4 bases and J by 3 bases, with 10 bases of the junction left unmatched. CDR3 length: 15 residues. Germline values: CDR1 SGHRS, CDR2 YFSETQ. The CDR3 region is CASSIDRVQNYEQYF. The CDR3 region has the DNA TGCGCCAGCAGCATCGACAGGGTACAAAACTACGAGCAGTACTTC.

The chain is built from TRBV7-2 and TRBJ2-7, with D uncertain. CDR1 and CDR2 (germline): SGHTA, FQGNSA. The CDR3 extends over 15 amino acids. V lost 2 bases and J 0 bases, leaving 11 bases between the germline ends. CDR3 nucleotides: TGTGCCAGCAGCTTAAACCAACTGTACTCCTACGAGCAGTACTTC. It encodes CASSLNQLYSYEQYF. Full variable domain (remainder filled in from reference TRBV7-2 and TRBJ2-7): GAGVSQSPSNKVTEKGKDVELRCDPISGHTALYWYRQSLGQGLEFLIYFQGNSAPDKSGLPSDRFSAERTGGSVSTLTIQRTQQEDSAVYLCASSLNQLYSYEQYFGPGTRLTVT.

The chain joins TRBV7-9 to TRBJ1-5, with D maybe TRBD1 (5 bases). The CDR3 has 16 residues. V was clipped by 4 bases and J by 2 bases, with 15 bases between them. The V gene's germline CDR1 is SEHNR and CDR2 FQNEAQ (reference sequence). The CDR3 is CASSSATREGNQPQHF. CDR3 DNA sequence: TGTGCCAGCAGCTCCGCGACCAGGGAGGGCAATCAGCCCCAGCATTTT.

This clone has more than one count but fewer than ten. The J gene is TRBJ1-2, the V gene TRBV19, with D perhaps matching TRBD1 (5 bases). V was trimmed by 6 bases and J by 2 bases, leaving 10 bases between them. Germline V gene sequence: CDR1 LNHDA, CDR2 SQIVND (reference sequence). The CDR3 is made up of 13 amino acids. CDR3 sequence (DNA): TGTGCCAGTAGACAGGACGGGAACTATGGCTACACCTTC. This encodes CASRQDGNYGYTF.

V usage is TRBV5-1 and J usage is TRBJ2-5; D ambiguous. The CDR3 contains 12 residues. Germline CDR1 SGHRS, CDR2 YFSETQ. V lost 7 bases, J lost 5 bases, and 12 bases lay in between. CDR3 protein: CASPASRETQYF. The CDR3 DNA is TGCGCCAGCCCCGCCTCTAGGGAGACCCAGTACTTC.

The chain joins TRBV6-1 to TRBJ2-7, with D possibly matching TRBD1 (6 bases). CDR1 and CDR2 from the germline V gene are MNHNS and SASEGT. Trimming took 5 bases from V and 1 from J, leaving 12 bases between them. The CDR3 has 14 amino acids. CDR3 loop: CASSIDRLSYEQYF. DNA for the CDR3: TGTGCCAGCAGTATTGACAGGCTTTCCTACGAGCAGTACTTC.

V usage is TRBV7-2 and J usage is TRBJ2-5, with TRBD2 identical over 8 bases. The length of the CDR3 is 16 residues. V shed 1 base and J 6 bases; nucleotides not matched to a gene: 10. Germline assignment: CDR1 SGHTA and CDR2 FQGNSA. CDR3 protein: CASSLEWTGGRQTQYF. Here the CDR3 DNA reads TGTGCCAGCAGCTTAGAGTGGACGGGGGGGCGGCAGACCCAGTACTTC.

By share of the sample, this clone is medium-sized. The V call is TRBV5-1, the J call TRBJ2-2, with D perhaps TRBD2 (6 bases). The CDR3 totals 14 residues. Germline CDR1 and CDR2: SGHRS and YFSETQ. Trimming took off 10 bases at V and 0 bases at J, with 13 bases between the two ends. CDR3 sequence reads: CAGGDGANTGELFF. The CDR3 DNA is TGCGCCGGCGGGGACGGGGCGAACACCGGGGAGCTGTTTTTT. Looking up the rest from reference TRBV5-1 and TRBJ2-2 gives the full variable domain: KAGVTQTPRYLIKTRGQQVTLSCSPISGHRSVSWYQQTPGQGLQFLFEYFSETQRNKGNFPGRFSGRQFSNSRSEMNVSTLELGDSALYLCAGGDGANTGELFFGEGSRLTVL.

V is TRBV27 and J is TRBJ2-5; D remains ambiguous. The CDR3 has 11 amino acids. Between the trimmed V and J ends, which lost 5 bases and 4 bases, there was a span of 5 bases. Germline V gene data show CDR1 as MNHEY and CDR2 as SMNVEV (reference sequence). The CDR3 sequence is CASSLRETQYF. CDR3 coding DNA: TGTGCCAGCAGTCTGCGAGAGACCCAGTACTTC.

This clone was seen more than once but under ten times. The chain recombines TRBV7-7 with TRBJ2-5; TRBD2 agrees at 8 bases. The CDR3 length is 16 residues. The trim removed 5 bases at V and 3 bases at J, leaving 11 bases unmatched. From germline, CDR1 is SSHAT and CDR2 FNYEAQ (reference sequence). CDR3 sequence (DNA): TGTGCCAGCAGCCCCGGACTAGCCGGCCGGGAAGAGACCCAGTACTTC. This codes for CASSPGLAGREETQYF.